The 4 T cell receptor beta chains given below trace back to one sample, sequenced in a study of control samples from healthy donors and cancer patients (TCRdb year 2020). Receptors were amplified or captured by the immunoSEQ multiplex PCR assay. In TCRdb, the immuneACCESS table is reduced to in-frame sequences with V and J assigned. These tables do not hold every clone; where another copy was compared, an unresolved V gene accounts for under half, and the others remain unexplained. In this sample the table shows about 75,000 clones, about 95% of which occur a single time. Around 6.5% of the sample lies in the top ten. The source material was blood. These receptor sequences come from a middle-aged woman in good health.

V gene TRBV24-1 combines with J gene TRBJ2-3; possibly TRBD1 for D (6 bases). The CDR3 contains 14 residues. Germline-derived CDR1 and CDR2 are KGHDR and SFDVKD. Trimming removed 9 bases at V and 2 bases at J, with 14 bases between. The CDR3 nucleotides are TGTGCCACCTCGACAGGCGGCAACACAGATACGCAGTATTTT. This translates into CATSTGGNTDTQYF.

This chain connects TRBV4-3 to TRBJ1-6; D is unresolved. This CDR3 is 14 amino acids long. The V gene's germline CDR1 is LGHNA and CDR2 YSLEER. The V and J ends lost 0 bases and 11 bases respectively, with 11 bases between them. CDR3 sequence reads: CASSQENPRTPLHF. Here the CDR3 DNA reads TGCGCCAGCAGCCAAGAGAATCCAAGGACACCCCTCCACTTT.

The chain recombines TRBV28 with TRBJ1-1, with 9 bases matching TRBD1. The CDR3 is 15 amino acids. Germline V CDR1 and CDR2: MDHEN, SYDVKM. The V segment lost 5 bases and the J segment 1 base; nucleotides outside the gene matches: 5. DNA for the CDR3: TGTGCCAGCAGTGCCGCGGGACAGGGGAACACTGAAGCTTTCTTT. This gives the protein CASSAAGQGNTEAFF.

The rearrangement joins TRBV11-2 to TRBJ2-2; perhaps TRBD1 as D (6 bases). The germline CDR1 and CDR2 sequences are SGHAT and FQNNGV. The ends were cut back, 7 bases at V and 5 bases at J, with 14 bases in the middle. The CDR3 sequence is 14 residues long. Written as DNA, the CDR3 is TGTGCCAGCACCAAACAGAGGGGGACCGGGGAGCTGTTTTTT. Translated, it gives CASTKQRGTGELFF.